Listed below are T cell receptor beta chains from one sample, sequenced in a study of OX40 agonist ivuxolimab in advanced cancers. Using immunoSEQ multiplex PCR, the repertoire was profiled, and TCRdb retains in-frame clones only, with some absent. This table has roughly 86,000 clones, roughly 92% appearing once. The source material was CD4+ or CD8+ T cells sorted from blood, sampled in a trial of the OX40 agonist ivuxolimab. The receptors derive from an adult with an advanced solid tumor such as melanoma, head and neck, liver or kidney cancer. Each CDR3 is given with its conserved first and last residue. A D gene is named only where the DNA matches it firmly. Size values are once, few and many counts, or a class for expanded clones, and some rows have none.

once 12 TRBJ1-6 NA TRBV6-5 CASSVQGSPLHF TGTGCCAGCAGTGTCCAGGGGTCACCCCTCCACTTT
NA 17 TRBJ1-2 NA TRBV19 CASSMVPPDRWDYGYTF TGTGCCAGTAGTATGGTTCCCCCGGACAGATGGGACTATGGCTACACCTTC
NA 16 TRBJ2-2 NA TRBV5-8 CASSLGSRTNTGELFF TGTGCCAGCAGCTTGGGGTCGAGGACGAACACCGGGGAGCTGTTTTTT
NA 14 TRBJ2-1 NA TRBV11-2 CASSLGGVRDEQFF TGTGCCAGCAGCTTAGGGGGAGTAAGGGATGAGCAGTTCTTC
NA 14 TRBJ1-2 TRBD1 TRBV5-5 CASSFRDRNYGYTF TGTGCCAGCAGCTTCCGGGACAGAAACTATGGCTACACCTTC
NA 15 TRBJ1-5 NA TRBV7-2 CASSSTSGFNQPQHF TGTGCCAGCAGCTCCACGTCGGGGTTCAATCAGCCCCAGCATTTT
NA 13 TRBJ2-1 NA TRBV2 CASSDIGDNEQFF TGTGCCAGCAGTGATATCGGGGACAATGAGCAGTTCTTC
NA 13 TRBJ2-2 NA TRBV11-2 CASSLTVTGELFF TGTGCCAGCAGCTTAACAGTCACCGGGGAGCTGTTTTTT
NA 14 TRBJ1-3 NA TRBV19 CASTRGGSGNTIYF TGTGCCAGTACCCGCGGAGGTTCTGGAAACACCATATATTTT
once 14 TRBJ1-1 NA TRBV5-5 CASSSDIWGTEAFF TGTGCCAGCAGCTCGGATATCTGGGGCACTGAAGCTTTCTTT
NA 13 TRBJ2-1 NA TRBV5-1 CASSWGALNEQFF TGCGCCAGCAGCTGGGGGGCTTTAAATGAGCAGTTCTTC
NA 14 TRBJ1-1 TRBD1 TRBV18 CASSPGQGVSEAFF TGTGCCAGCTCACCGGGGCAGGGGGTTTCTGAAGCTTTCTTT
NA 14 TRBJ1-3 NA TRBV6-1 CASSSGGSGNTIYF TGTGCCAGCAGTTCCGGGGGATCGGGAAACACCATATATTTT
once 15 TRBJ2-1 NA TRBV28 CASRPGTQPNNEQFF TGTGCCAGCAGACCCGGGACGCAGCCCAACAATGAGCAGTTCTTC
once 15 TRBJ2-7 TRBD2 TRBV11-2 CASSRSLAEAYEQYF TGTGCCAGCAGCCGGAGTCTAGCGGAAGCCTACGAGCAGTACTTC
NA 11 TRBJ2-7 NA TRBV5-8 CASSYPSEQYF TGTGCCAGCAGCTACCCTTCCGAGCAGTACTTC
NA 13 TRBJ2-7 NA TRBV11-3 CASSLGQNYEQYF TGTGCCAGCAGCTTAGGTCAGAATTACGAGCAGTACTTC
NA 13 TRBJ1-1 NA TRBV6-5 CASSLTGNTEAFF TGTGCCAGCAGCCTGACAGGGAACACTGAAGCTTTCTTT
NA 12 TRBJ2-2 NA TRBV6-5 CASSYFTGELFF TGTGCCAGCAGTTACTTCACCGGGGAGCTGTTTTTT
NA 14 TRBJ2-5 TRBD1 TRBV6-1 CASSAGTAKETQYF TGTGCCAGCAGCGCCGGGACAGCAAAAGAGACCCAGTACTTC
NA 11 TRBJ2-1 NA TRBV18 CASSASHEQFF TGTGCCAGCTCAGCTAGCCATGAGCAGTTCTTC
NA 13 TRBJ1-1 NA TRBV6-1 CASSFLMNTEAFF TGTGCCAGCAGTTTTCTCATGAACACTGAAGCTTTCTTT
once 15 TRBJ2-2 TRBD2 TRBV2 CASRLLAGVVGELFF TGTGCCAGCAGATTACTAGCGGGAGTCGTAGGGGAGCTGTTTTTT
NA 13 TRBJ1-5 NA TRBV10-3 CAISQGGNQPQHF TGTGCCATCAGTCAGGGCGGCAATCAGCCCCAGCATTTT
NA 16 TRBJ2-6 NA TRBV18 CASSPPGTAGANVLTF TGTGCCAGCTCACCACCGGGCACAGCTGGGGCCAACGTCCTGACTTTC
NA 18 TRBJ2-5 TRBD2 TRBV4-2 CASSQDLTSGARQETQYF TGTGCCAGCAGCCAAGATCTTACTAGCGGGGCCCGCCAAGAGACCCAGTACTTC
NA 14 TRBJ1-2 NA TRBV4-1 CASSQDWGTYGYTF TGCGCCAGCAGCCAAGACTGGGGTACCTATGGCTACACCTTC
NA 14 TRBJ2-3 NA TRBV5-1 CASSWREGTDTQYF TGCGCCAGCAGCTGGAGGGAAGGCACAGATACGCAGTATTTT
NA 15 TRBJ2-6 NA TRBV6-6 CATLQGGSGANVLTF TGTGCCACCCTACAGGGTGGTTCTGGGGCCAACGTCCTGACTTTC
NA 14 TRBJ1-4 NA TRBV6-5 CASSYSVGNEKLFF TGTGCCAGCAGTTACTCCGTGGGTAATGAAAAACTGTTTTTT
NA 12 TRBJ2-5 NA TRBV27 CASRSGRQTQYF TGTGCCAGCCGGTCGGGCAGACAGACCCAGTACTTC
NA 14 TRBJ2-7 NA TRBV6-6 CASSSGLGQSEQYF TGTGCCAGCAGTTCTGGGCTCGGGCAAAGCGAGCAGTACTTC
NA 13 TRBJ2-5 TRBD1 TRBV2 CASSLGQEGTQYF TGTGCCAGCAGCTTGGGACAGGAGGGGACCCAGTACTTC
NA 16 TRBJ1-1 NA TRBV18 CASSSQDRERNTEAFF TGTGCCAGCTCATCTCAGGACAGAGAGCGAAACACTGAAGCTTTCTTT
NA 14 TRBJ1-5 NA TRBV5-5 CASSSEGSNQPQHF TGTGCCAGCAGCTCTGAGGGAAGCAATCAGCCCCAGCATTTT
NA 12 TRBJ2-3 TRBD2 TRBV11-2 CASRLTGGTQYF TGTGCCAGCAGGTTAACGGGAGGTACGCAGTATTTT
NA 11 TRBJ2-3 NA TRBV29-1 CSGGEPDTQYF TGCAGCGGGGGGGAACCAGATACGCAGTATTTT
NA 15 TRBJ2-5 NA TRBV5-1 CASSLGTGTQETQYF TGCGCCAGCAGCTTGGGAACAGGGACCCAAGAGACCCAGTACTTC
once 14 TRBJ2-5 NA TRBV10-1 CASGRFGSAETQYF TGCGCCAGCGGTAGGTTCGGTAGCGCGGAGACCCAGTACTTC
NA 16 TRBJ2-2 TRBD2 TRBV7-2 CASRQTGTRETGELFF TGTGCCAGCAGACAAACCGGGACTAGGGAAACCGGGGAGCTGTTTTTT
NA 15 TRBJ1-1 NA TRBV6-5 CASSPGRRYNTEAFF TGTGCCAGCAGCCCGGGACGGAGGTATAACACTGAAGCTTTCTTT
NA 13 TRBJ2-7 TRBD1 TRBV19 CASSMEQGTEQYF TGTGCCAGTAGTATGGAACAGGGGACCGAGCAGTACTTC
NA 16 TRBJ2-2 TRBD1 TRBV19 CASSIGQGARTGELFF TGTGCCAGTAGTATAGGCCAGGGGGCGAGGACCGGGGAGCTGTTTTTT
NA 16 TRBJ2-7 TRBD1 TRBV10-3 CAISETTGQGSYEQYF TGTGCCATCAGCGAGACCACGGGACAGGGCTCCTACGAGCAGTACTTC
NA 15 TRBJ2-5 NA TRBV6-1 CASSVDYLYQETQYF TGTGCCAGCAGTGTAGACTACCTGTACCAAGAGACCCAGTACTTC
NA 15 TRBJ2-1 NA TRBV11-3 CASGPTSGTDNEQFF TGTGCCAGCGGCCCCACCTCCGGGACGGACAATGAGCAGTTCTTC